In this sample, the clone carrying this T cell receptor beta chain turned up many times. Its antigen is still unknown. The germline V and J ends were trimmed by 0 bases and 4 bases, with 12 bases remaining between them. Germline CDR1 and CDR2: LGHNA and YNFKEQ. The CDR3 consists of 15 residues. Transcripts of RNA were the source for amplifying TCR beta CDR3 regions. An opening RT-PCR round employed HTBI primers and preceded a second-round multiplex PCR. TCRdb reanalysed the multiplex PCR reads using MiXCR and keeps one entry per CDR3 protein. The top ten hold around 12% of the sample, which has approximately 330,000 distinct CDR3 sequences, roughly a sixth seen once. The sample is drawn from a study of Graves' ophthalmopathy and Graves' hyperthyroidism. The study, taken as a whole, reports: Blood also held most thyroid clonotypes expanded above 0.001 frequency.

CAS ≥3, NOSPECS ≥4, moderate-to-severe activity and duration under 3 months marked donors with ophthalmopathy. Ineligible for inclusion were patients with other autoimmune diseases, uncontrolled infections, pregnancy or lactation. The receptor was isolated from an adult man with Graves' ophthalmopathy. This rearrangement joins TRBV4-2 to TRBJ1-2; a possible D gene is TRBD1 (5 bases). The specimen was peripheral blood. The CDR3 reads CASSQDNVGGYGYTF. CDR3 sequence (DNA): TGTGCCAGCAGCCAAGATAACGTGGGGGGCTATGGCTACACCTTC.